This TCR beta chain stems from a study of neurological immune-mediated disorders. Whole-study findings and limits: Across subjects, expanded clones had no CDR3 amino acid sequences in common, pointing to private repertoires in all groups.

This clonotype occurred many times. Antigen specificity is unknown. The V gene end was trimmed by 5 bases and the J gene end by 6 bases; junction bases not matched to a gene: 10. This CDR3 spans 16 amino acids. Germline CDR1 and CDR2: SEHNR and FQNEAQ (reference sequence). PBMCs numbering 2 million and stored at -80 C yielded the unsorted libraries. 5'RACE generated cDNA with 10-nucleotide random UMIs. MiXCR, applied by TCRdb to the 5' RACE reads, yields one record per CDR3 protein. The data show under 80,000 distinct CDR3 sequences, approximately 9.4% seen once. The J gene is TRBJ2-7, the V gene TRBV7-9; 13 bases map to TRBD2. The sequence derives from a man aged 50 or older in good health. Specimen: PBMCs. The CDR3 reads CASSTGTSGERSEQYF. CDR3 nucleotides: TGTGCCAGCAGCACCGGGACTAGCGGGGAAAGAAGCGAGCAGTACTTC.